This T cell receptor beta chain came from a study of blood T cell repertoires in COVID-19. The wider study: Sites across the United States, Italy and Spain contributed samples from acute and convalescent COVID-19. PBMCs, B-cell-depleted T cells, or T cells provided the cDNA or gDNA that made up the material.

V lost 4 bases and J lost 9; bases outside the gene matches: 6. CDR3 size: 15 residues. Germline loops: CDR1 SEHNR, CDR2 FQNEAQ (reference sequence). In the original workflow: Estimated nucleated cell counts came from reference gene primer amplification. This table comes from immunoSEQ multiplex PCR, and its TCRdb copy is limited to in-frame clones, with some not included. The V and J calls and clone size come from that table; D and trimming were worked out from the DNA. The sample yields about 50,000 clones, 90% to 95% seen once. This chain connects TRBV7-9 to TRBJ2-4; 13 bases fit TRBD2. The clonotype comes from an elderly woman with acute or convalescent COVID-19. The sequenced sample was peripheral blood. The CDR3 loop is CASSYGLAGEGIQYF. CDR3 in DNA: TGTGCCAGCAGCTATGGACTAGCGGGAGAAGGCATTCAGTACTTC.